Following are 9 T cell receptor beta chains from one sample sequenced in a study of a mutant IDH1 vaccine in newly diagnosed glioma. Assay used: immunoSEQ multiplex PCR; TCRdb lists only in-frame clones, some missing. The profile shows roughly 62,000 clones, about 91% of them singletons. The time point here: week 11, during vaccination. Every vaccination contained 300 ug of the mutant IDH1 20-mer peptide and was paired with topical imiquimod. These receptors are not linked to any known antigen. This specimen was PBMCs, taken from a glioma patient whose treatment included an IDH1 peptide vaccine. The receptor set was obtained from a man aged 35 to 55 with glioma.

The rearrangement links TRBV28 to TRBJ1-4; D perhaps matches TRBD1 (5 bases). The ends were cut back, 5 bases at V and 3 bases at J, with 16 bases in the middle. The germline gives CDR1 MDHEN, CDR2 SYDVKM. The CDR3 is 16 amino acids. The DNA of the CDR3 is TGTGCCAGCAGTCCGCTGGGCGGGGGACCTAATGAAAAACTGTTTTTT. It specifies CASSPLGGGPNEKLFF.

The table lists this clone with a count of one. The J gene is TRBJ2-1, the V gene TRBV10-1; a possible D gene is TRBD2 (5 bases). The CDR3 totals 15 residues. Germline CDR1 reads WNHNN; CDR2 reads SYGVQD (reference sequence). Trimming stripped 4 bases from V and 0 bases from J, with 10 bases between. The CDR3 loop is CASSARGTSYNEQFF. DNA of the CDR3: TGCGCCAGCAGTGCTCGGGGAACCTCCTACAATGAGCAGTTCTTC.

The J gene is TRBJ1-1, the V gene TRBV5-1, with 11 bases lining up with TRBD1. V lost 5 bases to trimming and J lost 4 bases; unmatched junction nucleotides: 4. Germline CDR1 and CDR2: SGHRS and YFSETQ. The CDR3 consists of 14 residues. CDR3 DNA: TGCGCCAGCAGGTCCGGGACAGGGGGCACTGAAGCTTTCTTT. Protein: CASRSGTGGTEAFF.

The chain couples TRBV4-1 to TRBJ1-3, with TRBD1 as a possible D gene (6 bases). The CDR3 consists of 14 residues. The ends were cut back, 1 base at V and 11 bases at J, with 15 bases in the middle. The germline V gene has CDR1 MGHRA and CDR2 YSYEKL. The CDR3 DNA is TGCGCCAGCAGCCAAGGCCACGAGGGGGGCTCCATATATTTT. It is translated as CASSQGHEGGSIYF.

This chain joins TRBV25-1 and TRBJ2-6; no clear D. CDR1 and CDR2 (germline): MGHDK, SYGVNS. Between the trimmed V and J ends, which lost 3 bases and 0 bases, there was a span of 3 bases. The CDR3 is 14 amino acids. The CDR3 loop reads CASSESSGANVLTF. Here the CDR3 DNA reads TGTGCCAGCAGTGAGAGCTCTGGGGCCAACGTCCTGACTTTC.

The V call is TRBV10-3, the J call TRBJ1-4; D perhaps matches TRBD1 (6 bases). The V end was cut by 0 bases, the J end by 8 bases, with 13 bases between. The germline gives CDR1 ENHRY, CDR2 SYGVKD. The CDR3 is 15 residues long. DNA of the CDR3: TGTGCCATCAGTGAGTCTGGGGGCAGTCGGGAAAAACTGTTTTTT. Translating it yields CAISESGGSREKLFF.

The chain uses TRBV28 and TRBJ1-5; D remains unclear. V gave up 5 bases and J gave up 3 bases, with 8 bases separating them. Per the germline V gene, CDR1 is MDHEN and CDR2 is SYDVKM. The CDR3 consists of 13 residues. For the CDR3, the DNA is TGTGCCAGCAGTCACAGTCCCAATCAGCCCCAGCATTTT. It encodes CASSHSPNQPQHF.

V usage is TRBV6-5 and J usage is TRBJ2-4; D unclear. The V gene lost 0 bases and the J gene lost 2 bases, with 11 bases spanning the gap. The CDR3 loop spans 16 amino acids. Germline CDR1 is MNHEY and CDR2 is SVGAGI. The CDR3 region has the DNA TGTGCCAGCAGTTACTCAATTAGGGCGTCCAAAAACATTCAGTACTTC. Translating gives CASSYSIRASKNIQYF.

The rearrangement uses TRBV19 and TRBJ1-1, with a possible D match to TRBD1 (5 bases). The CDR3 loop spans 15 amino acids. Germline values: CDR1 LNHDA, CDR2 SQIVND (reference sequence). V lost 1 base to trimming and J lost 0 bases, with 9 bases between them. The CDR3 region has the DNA TGTGCCAGTAGTATAGGCGGGGGGATGAACACTGAAGCTTTCTTT. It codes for CASSIGGGMNTEAFF.